One sample yielded the 22 T cell receptor beta chains listed below, sequenced in a study of early T cells in non-severe SARS-CoV-2 infection. TCRdb processed the 5' RACE reads anew with MiXCR; each CDR3 protein has one entry. The sample includes 55,000 to 80,000 distinct CDR3 sequences, roughly an eighth seen only once; the top ten take over 1.3%. Sequencing was performed on whole blood, taken at baseline. The source of these receptors is an adult who was a healthcare worker with PCR-confirmed SARS-CoV-2 infection or an uninfected control (not recorded which).

This rearrangement joins TRBV6-5 to TRBJ2-1, with 9 nucleotides matching TRBD2. This CDR3 has 13 amino acids. Germline-derived CDR1 and CDR2 are MNHEY and SVGAGI. V trimming: 7 bases; J trimming: 5 bases; junction bases outside the gene matches: 3. CDR3 coding DNA: TGTGCCAGCAAGGCTAGCGGGGACAATGAGCAGTTCTTC. Its protein product is CASKASGDNEQFF.

The rearrangement joins TRBV20-1 to TRBJ1-6, with TRBD1 matching over 9 bases. This CDR3 region has 15 residues. Germline-derived CDR1 and CDR2 are DFQATT and SNEGSKA (reference sequence). Losses at the gene ends were 3 bases for V and 10 bases for J; bases not matched to a gene: 10. The DNA for the CDR3 is TGCAGTGCTAGTAGGTCGGACAGGGGTGGCTCACCCCTCCACTTT. The encoded protein is CSASRSDRGGSPLHF.

This clonotype was seen many times. This chain connects TRBV5-4 to TRBJ2-3; 10 nucleotides match TRBD1. CDR3 length: 16 residues. Germline V CDR1 and CDR2: SGHNT, YYREEE (reference sequence). The V and J ends lost 3 bases and 4 bases, in that order; junction bases with no gene match: 8. This CDR3 reads CASSWRDRGFSDTQYF. The CDR3 DNA reads as TGTGCCAGCAGCTGGAGGGACAGGGGTTTCTCAGATACGCAGTATTTT.

This chain joins TRBV15 and TRBJ2-3; tentative D call: TRBD2 (6 bases). Germline lookup yields CDR1 LNHNV and CDR2 YYDKDF (reference sequence). The CDR3 loop spans 16 amino acids. Trimming took 4 bases from V and 2 from J, leaving 16 bases between them. The CDR3 DNA reads TGTGCCACCAGCACTCCTATAGCGGACTCCACAGATACGCAGTATTTT. Residues: CATSTPIADSTDTQYF.

The chain recombines TRBV24-1 with TRBJ2-3; 7 bases match TRBD2. The CDR3 is made up of 14 amino acids. The V and J ends lost 8 bases and 3 bases, in that order; junction bases with no gene match: 7. The germline gives CDR1 KGHDR, CDR2 SFDVKD. The CDR3 DNA is TGTGCCACCAAAAGCGGGGTAGGAACAGATACGCAGTATTTT. This gives the protein CATKSGVGTDTQYF.

This clonotype has at least ten counts. The chain joins TRBV7-9 to TRBJ1-1; no definite D call. This CDR3 spans 14 amino acids. Germline V gene lookup returns CDR1 SEHNR and CDR2 FQNEAQ (reference sequence). V lost 5 bases, J lost 0 bases, and 10 bases lay in between. The CDR3 spells CASSEILMNTEAFF. For the CDR3, the DNA is TGTGCCAGCAGCGAGATACTGATGAACACTGAAGCTTTCTTT.

This rearrangement joins TRBV12-3 or TRBV12-4 to TRBJ2-7, with D tentatively TRBD2 (6 bases). CDR3 size: 14 residues. V was trimmed by 5 bases and J by 6 bases, leaving 17 bases between them. The CDR3 coding sequence is TGTGCCAGCAGTCCTAGATCATCCGGGGGCGAGCAGTACTTC. This sequence encodes CASSPRSSGGEQYF.

This clonotype was seen only once. The chain uses TRBV6-5 and TRBJ2-1, with TRBD2 as a possible D gene (5 bases). Trimming pared 5 bases from V and 7 bases from J, leaving 12 bases between. CDR1 is MNHEY, CDR2 SVGAGI, per germline. This CDR3 region has 13 residues. The CDR3: CASSERSGNEQFF. As DNA, the CDR3 is TGTGCCAGCAGTGAGCGGTCTGGGAATGAGCAGTTCTTC.

The genes are TRBV7-2 and TRBJ2-3; D is perhaps TRBD2 (5 bases). The CDR3 contains 12 residues. Trimming shortened V by 1 base and J by 10 bases, and 9 bases separated the two germline ends. Germline-derived CDR1 and CDR2 are SGHTA and FQGNSA. CDR3 bases: TGTGCCAGCAGCTTAGGGACTGCATCGCAGTATTTT. It encodes CASSLGTASQYF.

This clonotype was seen repeatedly, ten times or more. The chain joins TRBV7-9 to TRBJ2-6; the D is unclear. CDR3 size: 15 residues. V was pared by 2 bases and J by 3 bases, with 8 bases between. Germline assignment: CDR1 SEHNR and CDR2 FQNEAQ (reference sequence). CDR3 loop: CASSLMGSGANVLTF. CDR3 sequence (DNA): TGTGCCAGCAGCTTAATGGGAAGTGGGGCCAACGTCCTGACTTTC.

This clonotype was counted ten times or more. V gene TRBV19 combines with J gene TRBJ2-7, with TRBD1 matching over 9 bases. The junction had 6 bases not matched to a gene; V was cut back by 8 bases and J by 4 bases. The germline gives CDR1 LNHDA, CDR2 SQIVND (reference sequence). There are 13 residues in the CDR3. The CDR3 reads CASGRQGDYEQYF. The CDR3, as DNA: TGTGCCAGTGGCAGACAGGGGGATTACGAGCAGTACTTC.

The sample holds a few counts of this clonotype. V gene TRBV6-4 combines with J gene TRBJ2-2; 10 positions match TRBD2. The germline V gene has CDR1 MRHNA and CDR2 SNTAGT. V dropped 2 bases and J dropped 6; count of bases not matched to a gene: 6. The CDR3 length is 16 residues. CDR3 sequence reads: CASSDPSGGSSGELFF. The CDR3 coding sequence is TGTGCCAGCAGTGACCCTAGCGGGGGTTCATCCGGGGAGCTGTTTTTT.

This clonotype was detected a few times. The chain has TRBV5-1 and TRBJ2-7; 7 bases map to TRBD1. This CDR3 spans 14 amino acids. The ends lost 4 bases at V and 2 bases at J; junction bases unmatched: 6. CDR1 and CDR2 (germline): SGHRS, YFSETQ. The CDR3 DNA is TGCGCCAGCAGCCCTGGGACAGAGACCTACGAGCAGTACTTC. Translation: CASSPGTETYEQYF.

This clonotype was seen a handful of times. The V gene is TRBV24-1, the J gene TRBJ2-7; D is undetermined. There are 12 residues in the CDR3. Trimming removed 1 base at V and 5 bases at J, with 5 bases between. The germline V gene encodes CDR1 KGHDR and CDR2 SFDVKD. The CDR3: CATSDFADEQYF. The CDR3 nucleotides read TGTGCCACCAGTGATTTTGCGGACGAGCAGTACTTC.

This clonotype has a handful of counts. This chain uses TRBV11-2 with TRBJ1-1; maybe TRBD1 (6 bases). Deletions cut 5 bases from V and 3 bases from J, with 25 bases between. Germline-derived CDR1 and CDR2 are SGHAT and FQNNGV. The CDR3 spans 18 residues. CDR3: CASSLITWHGGPDTEAFF. CDR3 DNA sequence: TGTGCCAGCAGCCTAATCACTTGGCATGGGGGGCCAGACACTGAAGCTTTCTTT. Variable domain in full (rest from reference TRBV11-2 and TRBJ1-1): EAGVAQSPRYKIIEKRQSVAFWCNPISGHATLYWYQQILGQGPKLLIQFQNNGVVDDSQLPKDRFSAERLKGVDSTLKIQPAKLEDSAVYLCASSLITWHGGPDTEAFFGQGTRLTVV.

This rearrangement joins TRBV11-2 to TRBJ2-2; no clear D gene. Germline V gives CDR1 SGHAT, CDR2 FQNNGV. V gave up 3 bases and J gave up 3 bases, with 17 bases separating them. This CDR3 comprises 17 residues. CDR3 bases: TGTGCCAGCAGCTTCCTGACTCTCCGTACCTACACCGGGGAGCTGTTTTTT. Its translation is CASSFLTLRTYTGELFF.

This clonotype was observed a handful of times. The chain links TRBV19 to TRBJ1-1; no firm D call. Germline V gene lookup returns CDR1 LNHDA and CDR2 SQIVND (reference sequence). Trimming cost V 3 bases and J 10 bases, with 9 bases left between them. This CDR3 region has 11 residues. The DNA of the CDR3 is TGTGCCAGTAGTATGGGTATGACAGCTTTCTTT. Amino acid sequence: CASSMGMTAFF.

The rearrangement links TRBV27 to TRBJ2-7; the D is unclear. V was clipped by 5 bases and J by 3 bases, with 14 bases between them. This CDR3 has 14 amino acids. From germline, CDR1 is MNHEY and CDR2 SMNVEV (reference sequence). The CDR3 here is CASSDGPSIYEQYF. The DNA of the CDR3 is TGTGCCAGCAGTGACGGACCGAGTATCTACGAGCAGTACTTC.

In its sample, this clonotype was seen many times. The chain couples TRBV13 to TRBJ2-7; D unclear. V gave up 2 bases and J gave up 0 bases, with 8 bases separating them. The length of the CDR3 is 14 residues. Germline V CDR1 and CDR2: PRHDT, FYEKMQ (reference sequence). The CDR3 spells CASSLTGLSYEQYF. The CDR3 region has the DNA TGTGCCAGCAGCTTAACCGGCCTCTCCTACGAGCAGTACTTC.

The chain couples TRBV7-9 to TRBJ2-3; a weak D match, TRBD1 (5 bases). The CDR3 has 15 amino acids. The germline V gene encodes CDR1 SEHNR and CDR2 FQNEAQ (reference sequence). V lost 5 bases, J lost 2 bases, and 14 bases lay in between. The CDR3 DNA is TGTGCCAGCAGCACGACAGCTATAAACACAGATACGCAGTATTTT. Protein: CASSTTAINTDTQYF.

The V and J genes are TRBV10-1 and TRBJ2-2; D remains ambiguous. Germline loops: CDR1 WNHNN, CDR2 SYGVQD (reference sequence). V lost 2 bases and J lost 7, with 8 bases in between. The length of the CDR3 is 13 residues. The CDR3 reads CASSEPPRGELFF. The CDR3 nucleotides are TGCGCCAGCAGTGAGCCTCCCCGCGGGGAGCTGTTTTTT.

The chain has TRBV19 and TRBJ2-3; 8 bases agree with TRBD2. Germline loops: CDR1 LNHDA, CDR2 SQIVND (reference sequence). J was trimmed by 3 bases and V by 5 bases; bases with no gene match: 10. The CDR3 covers 16 residues. In DNA, the CDR3 is TGTGCCAGTAGTGGGCGGGGGGCAAGGAGTACAGATACGCAGTATTTT. Translated: CASSGRGARSTDTQYF.